A selection of T cell receptor beta chains follows, all from one sample in a study of shared clonotypes between healthy human individuals. Method: immunoSEQ multiplex PCR; TCRdb's copy keeps in-frame clones and lacks some. The data show some 95,000 clones, approximately 70% seen once. What was sequenced was memory CD8+ T cells sorted from blood. The receptors come from a young man in good health. Both conserved end residues are part of each CDR3.

CDR3 protein: CASSYSNFGGNEQFF
V gene: TRBV6-5
J gene: TRBJ2-1

CDR3 protein: CASSRQGLPTDTQYF
V gene: TRBV9
J gene: TRBJ2-3

CDR3 protein: CARWRQGTYYEQYF
V gene: TRBV21-1
J gene: TRBJ2-7

CDR3 protein: CASSFARANYGYTF
V gene: TRBV6-5
J gene: TRBJ1-2

CDR3 protein: CASSYSTANTEAFF
V gene: TRBV6-6
J gene: TRBJ1-1

CDR3 protein: CASSLILSWETQYF
V gene: TRBV7-9
J gene: TRBJ2-5

CDR3 protein: CASSRELGGADTQYF
V gene: TRBV4-3
J gene: TRBJ2-3

CDR3 protein: CASSSDVREQYF
V gene: TRBV28
J gene: TRBJ2-7

CDR3 protein: CSVEGTATNTEAFF
V gene: TRBV29-1
J gene: TRBJ1-1

CDR3 protein: CASSERGPTELAKNIQYF
V gene: TRBV6-1
J gene: TRBJ2-4

CDR3 protein: CASSLRTAGSSYEQYF
V gene: TRBV7-9
J gene: TRBJ2-7

CDR3 protein: CASSELAGTGNEQYF
V gene: TRBV5-1
J gene: TRBJ2-7

CDR3 protein: CASRGLAYEQYF
V gene: TRBV6-6
J gene: TRBJ2-7

CDR3 protein: CASSLESRNEQFF
V gene: TRBV7-2
J gene: TRBJ2-1

CDR3 protein: CASRGRLAGVDEQYF
V gene: TRBV7-8
J gene: TRBJ2-7

CDR3 protein: CASSLSGQGEDGYTF
V gene: TRBV27
J gene: TRBJ1-2

CDR3 protein: CASSYAVGMEAFF
V gene: TRBV6-6
J gene: TRBJ1-1

CDR3 protein: CASMVEQFF
V gene: TRBV4-3
J gene: TRBJ2-1

CDR3 protein: CASRGTELYEQYF
V gene: TRBV5-1
J gene: TRBJ2-7

CDR3 protein: CASSQAGNRYEQYF
V gene: TRBV11-2
J gene: TRBJ2-7

CDR3 protein: CASSSGRGLSGANVLTF
V gene: TRBV27
J gene: TRBJ2-6

CDR3 protein: CASSLLAGSYNEQFF
V gene: TRBV7-6
J gene: TRBJ2-1

CDR3 protein: CASSLDGGYTF
V gene: TRBV28
J gene: TRBJ1-2

CDR3 protein: CASSDWPRVSEQFF
V gene: TRBV6-4
J gene: TRBJ2-1

CDR3 protein: CSLKSSFEQFF
V gene: TRBV20-1
J gene: TRBJ2-1

CDR3 protein: CASSEQRETQYF
V gene: TRBV6-1
J gene: TRBJ2-5

CDR3 protein: CASSLIAGGRDEQFF
V gene: TRBV7-8
J gene: TRBJ2-1

CDR3 protein: CSGTDSPTEAFF
V gene: TRBV29-1
J gene: TRBJ1-1

CDR3 protein: CASKIGRGWSEQYF
V gene: TRBV28
J gene: TRBJ2-7

CDR3 protein: CASSPGSQQFF
V gene: TRBV28
J gene: TRBJ2-1

CDR3 protein: CASRGRSSSGNTIYF
V gene: TRBV19
J gene: TRBJ1-3

CDR3 protein: CASSLGQRRETQYF
V gene: TRBV18
J gene: TRBJ2-5

CDR3 protein: CASGTGGFEQYF
V gene: TRBV27
J gene: TRBJ2-7

CDR3 protein: CASVRGDYEQYF
V gene: TRBV28
J gene: TRBJ2-7

CDR3 protein: CASRKVGDGANVLTF
V gene: TRBV19
J gene: TRBJ2-6

CDR3 protein: CSAKREGRGDTQYF
V gene: TRBV29-1
J gene: TRBJ2-3

CDR3 protein: CASSPIAQSWSDTQYF
V gene: TRBV18
J gene: TRBJ2-3

CDR3 protein: CASSPNLPNYGYTF
V gene: TRBV28
J gene: TRBJ1-2

CDR3 protein: CASSLGGTGNHEQYF
V gene: TRBV28
J gene: TRBJ2-7

CDR3 protein: CASSLTGGRFQETQYF
V gene: TRBV11-2
J gene: TRBJ2-5

CDR3 protein: CATTGQGLTEAFF
V gene: TRBV19
J gene: TRBJ1-1

CDR3 protein: CASSQRAVSSYNEQFF
V gene: TRBV23-1
J gene: TRBJ2-1

CDR3 protein: CASSDSTYRGSYNEQFF
V gene: TRBV6-4
J gene: TRBJ2-1

CDR3 protein: CASASTYEQYF
V gene: TRBV12-5
J gene: TRBJ2-7

CDR3 protein: CASIRGGAGSEQYF
V gene: TRBV28
J gene: TRBJ2-7

CDR3 protein: CASSLVAAYGYTF
V gene: TRBV7-9
J gene: TRBJ1-2

CDR3 protein: CASSRGVGEEKLFF
V gene: TRBV5-4
J gene: TRBJ1-4

CDR3 protein: CASSRGQTSSGNTIYF
V gene: TRBV5-8
J gene: TRBJ1-3

CDR3 protein: CASSSTSFEQFF
V gene: TRBV6-4
J gene: TRBJ2-1

CDR3 protein: CASSLLRVQETQYF
V gene: TRBV7-9
J gene: TRBJ2-5

CDR3 protein: CASTTGPEAFF
V gene: TRBV7-9
J gene: TRBJ1-1

CDR3 protein: CASSNGDGPYEQYF
V gene: TRBV19
J gene: TRBJ2-7

CDR3 protein: CASSPRRSQRQAYEQYF
V gene: TRBV23-1
J gene: TRBJ2-7

CDR3 protein: CASSKFYPGQDTYEQYF
V gene: TRBV21-1
J gene: TRBJ2-7

CDR3 protein: CASSGGGDHQPQHF
V gene: TRBV7-8
J gene: TRBJ1-5

CDR3 protein: CASSRDTRTDTQYF
V gene: TRBV5-4
J gene: TRBJ2-3

CDR3 protein: CASRGDTQYF
V gene: TRBV6-1
J gene: TRBJ2-3